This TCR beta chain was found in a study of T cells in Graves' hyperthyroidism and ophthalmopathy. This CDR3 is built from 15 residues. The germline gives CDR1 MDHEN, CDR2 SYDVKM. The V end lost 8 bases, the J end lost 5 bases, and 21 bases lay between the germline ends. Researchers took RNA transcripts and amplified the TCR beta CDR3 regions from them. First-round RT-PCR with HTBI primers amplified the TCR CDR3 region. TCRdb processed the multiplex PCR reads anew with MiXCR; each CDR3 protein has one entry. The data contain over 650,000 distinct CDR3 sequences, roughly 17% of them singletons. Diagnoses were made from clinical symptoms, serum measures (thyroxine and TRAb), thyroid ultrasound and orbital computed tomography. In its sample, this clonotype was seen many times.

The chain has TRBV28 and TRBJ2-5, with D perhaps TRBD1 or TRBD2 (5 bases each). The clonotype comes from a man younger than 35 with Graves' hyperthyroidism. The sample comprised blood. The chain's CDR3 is CASPPPRGPSETQYF. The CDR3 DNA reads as TGTGCCAGCCCCCCCCCCCGGGGCCCTTCGGAGACCCAGTACTTC.